These T cell receptor beta chains were read from a single sample in a study of radiotherapy plus CTLA-4 blockade in lung cancer. Some clones are missing from TCRdb's copy, which holds only in-frame ones; the method was immunoSEQ multiplex PCR. In the table there are 75,000 to 100,000 clones, approximately 74% of which are singletons. The input for sequencing was peripheral blood, taken from a patient treated with radiotherapy plus ipilimumab. These receptors originate from a human donor with non-small cell lung cancer who had a partial response to radiotherapy plus ipilimumab. Some clones in this sample may be carry-over from other donors' samples. Each CDR3 is given with its conserved first and last residue. D genes are given only for firm matches. Only some rows state a clone size, as once, few, many or a class for expanded clones.

J gene | V gene | clone size | D gene | CDR3 DNA | CDR3 protein
TRBJ2-5 | TRBV19 | . | . | TGTGCCAGTAGCTCTAGCCCTGAGACCCAGTACTTC | CASSSSPETQYF
TRBJ2-6 | TRBV21-1 | . | . | TGTGCCAGCAGCATCGCGGGAACCCTATCTGGGGCCAACGTCCTGACTTTC | CASSIAGTLSGANVLTF
TRBJ2-7 | TRBV30 | . | TRBD2 | TGTGCCTGGAGTGCAGCGGGAGCGGACGAGCAGTACTTC | CAWSAAGADEQYF
TRBJ2-7 | TRBV19 | . | . | TGTGCCAGTAGTAACCCAGGACTTGAGCAGTACTTC | CASSNPGLEQYF
TRBJ2-2 | TRBV6-1 | medium-sized | TRBD2 | TGTGCCAGCAGTGCTAGGGGACTAGCGGGAGGCAACGGGGAGCTGTTTTTT | CASSARGLAGGNGELFF
TRBJ2-3 | TRBV7-9 | few | . | TGTGCCAGCAGTCCCCGCAGGCCTTTAAGCACAGATACGCAGTATTTT | CASSPRRPLSTDTQYF
TRBJ2-2 | TRBV7-3 | . | . | TGTGCCAGCAGTAAGGCAGGGGGGCCCACCGGGGAGCTGTTTTTT | CASSKAGGPTGELFF
TRBJ2-2 | TRBV11-2 | . | . | TGTGCCAGCAGCTCGCGGGGGAACACCGGGGAGCTGTTTTTT | CASSSRGNTGELFF
TRBJ2-1 | TRBV30 | . | TRBD1 | TGTGCCTGGAGTACTGGGACAGGGGCGCGGAATGAGCAGTTCTTC | CAWSTGTGARNEQFF
TRBJ2-4 | TRBV6-1 | . | . | TGTGCCAGCAGCAATCAAGGGGCGCAGTACTTC | CASSNQGAQYF
TRBJ2-5 | TRBV19 | . | TRBD1 | TGTGCCAGTAGTATGGGTTTGTTACAGGGGGCGCGAGAGACCCAGTACTTC | CASSMGLLQGARETQYF
TRBJ1-2 | TRBV18 | . | TRBD1 | TGTGCCAGCTCACCAACGGGACAGACTTACTATGGCTACACCTTC | CASSPTGQTYYGYTF
TRBJ1-3 | TRBV28 | few | . | TGTGCCAGCAGTTTTGTGAGAACCATATATTTT | CASSFVRTIYF
TRBJ2-7 | TRBV5-4 | . | TRBD2 | TGTGCCAGCAGCCCGGGACTAGCGGATACCTACGAGCAGTACTTC | CASSPGLADTYEQYF